This TCR beta chain was identified in a study of radiation and T cells in renal cell carcinoma. Whole-study results and caveats: No pretreatment tumor biopsies were available for baseline clonotypes. In blood, top tumor clones expanded by 2 weeks, shrinking by 4.

Concerning this clone: What it binds is not known.

Germline CDR1 and CDR2: SGHVS and FNYEAQ. This CDR3 region has 21 residues. Trimming at V came to 4 bases and at J to 2 bases, leaving 18 bases not matched to a gene. Sequenced by immunoSEQ multiplex PCR; TCRdb stores in-frame clones only, minus some. The repertoire includes 120,000 or so clones, more than 80% of them detected once, and 1.5% to 2% sits in the top ten. As for time point: blood 2 weeks post-SBRT. Documented treatment: 15 Gy SBRT to primary tumor, nephrectomy 4 weeks later. This renal cell carcinoma was of the clear cell type. The receptor comes from a woman between 55 and 75 years old with renal cell carcinoma. The specimen comprised blood, sampled from a patient whose treatment included radiotherapy and nephrectomy. The chain employs TRBV7-6 and TRBJ2-4; 12 positions match TRBD1. The CDR3 DNA sequence: TGTGCCAGCAGCTCCGACGGGGGGACAGGGGGCATAAAAGGTCCCAAAAACATTCAGTACTTC. Its translation: CASSSDGGTGGIKGPKNIQYF.